This T cell receptor beta chain was obtained from a study of tumor-infiltrating lymphocytes in primary liver carcinoma. A word on this clonotype: This may come from a read error, since a much larger clone is one base off.

The CDR3 runs 13 residues. Germline V CDR1 and CDR2: MNHEY, SVGAGI. Losses at the gene ends were 4 bases for V and 8 bases for J; bases not matched to a gene: 7. TCR beta cDNA was made from 400 to 500 ng total RNA with a constant-region primer. ARM-PCR was slightly modified, and three nested multiplex PCR rounds with it gave rise to the TCR beta libraries. With TRBV1-TRBV30 forward primers and a C-beta reverse primer, the first two PCR rounds were run for around 10 cycles each. TCRdb re-called the multiplex PCR reads through MiXCR, storing one row per CDR3 protein. The sample consists of around 210,000 distinct CDR3 sequences, almost 65% of them appearing once. Germline DNA was also extracted, and blood RNA derived from unsorted whole blood.

The sample was peripheral blood. This sequence originates from a woman aged 55-70 years with primary liver carcinoma and hepatitis B virus infection. This chain connects TRBV6-5 to TRBJ1-2, with TRBD1 matching over 7 bases. The CDR3 reads CASSLGQDRGYTF. In DNA form, the CDR3 reads TGTGCCAGCAGTTTAGGACAGGACCGCGGCTACACCTTC.